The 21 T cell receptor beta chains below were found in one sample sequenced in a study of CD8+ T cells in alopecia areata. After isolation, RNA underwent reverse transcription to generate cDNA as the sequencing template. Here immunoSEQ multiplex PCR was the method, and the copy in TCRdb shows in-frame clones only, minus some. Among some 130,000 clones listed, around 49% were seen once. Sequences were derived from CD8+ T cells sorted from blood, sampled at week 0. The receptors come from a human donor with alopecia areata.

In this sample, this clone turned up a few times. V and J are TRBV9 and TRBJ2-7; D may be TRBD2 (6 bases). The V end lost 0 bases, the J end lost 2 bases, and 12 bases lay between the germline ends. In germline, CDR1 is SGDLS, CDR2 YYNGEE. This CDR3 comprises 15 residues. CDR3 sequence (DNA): TGTGCCAGCAGCGTAGGGAGGGACCTAACCTACGAGCAGTACTTC. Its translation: CASSVGRDLTYEQYF. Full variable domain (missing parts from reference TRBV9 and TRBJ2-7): DSGVTQTPKHLITATGQRVTLRCSPRSGDLSVYWYQQSLDQGLQFLIQYYNGEERAKGNILERFSAQQFPDLHSELNLSSLELGDSALYFCASSVGRDLTYEQYFGPGTRLTVT.

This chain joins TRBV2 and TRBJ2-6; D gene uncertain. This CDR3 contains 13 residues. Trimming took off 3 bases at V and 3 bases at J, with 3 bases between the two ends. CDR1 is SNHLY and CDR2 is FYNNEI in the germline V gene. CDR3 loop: CASSEIGANVLTF. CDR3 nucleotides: TGTGCCAGCAGTGAGATTGGGGCCAACGTCCTGACTTTC.

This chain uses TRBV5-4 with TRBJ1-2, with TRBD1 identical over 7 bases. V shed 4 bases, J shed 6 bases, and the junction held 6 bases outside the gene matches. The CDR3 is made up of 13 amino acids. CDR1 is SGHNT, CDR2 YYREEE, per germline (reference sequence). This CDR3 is CASSGDSLDGYTF. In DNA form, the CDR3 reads TGTGCCAGCAGCGGGGACAGCCTGGATGGCTACACCTTC.

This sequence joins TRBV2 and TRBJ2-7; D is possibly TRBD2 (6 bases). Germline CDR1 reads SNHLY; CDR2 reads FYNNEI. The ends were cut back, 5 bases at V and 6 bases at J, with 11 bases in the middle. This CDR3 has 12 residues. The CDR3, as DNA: TGTGCCAGCAGTTCCTGGACTATCGAGCAGTACTTC. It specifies CASSSWTIEQYF.

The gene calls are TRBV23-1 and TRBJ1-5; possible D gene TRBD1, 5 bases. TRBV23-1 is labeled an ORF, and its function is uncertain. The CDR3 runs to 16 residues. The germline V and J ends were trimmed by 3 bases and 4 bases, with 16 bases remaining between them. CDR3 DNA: TGCGCCAGCAGTCATTCCCCGGGACTGCTGAATCAGCCCCAGCATTTT. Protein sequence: CASSHSPGLLNQPQHF.

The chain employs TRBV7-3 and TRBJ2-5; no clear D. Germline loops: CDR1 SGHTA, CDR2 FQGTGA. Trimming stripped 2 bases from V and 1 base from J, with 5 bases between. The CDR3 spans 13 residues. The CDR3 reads CASSLLGQETQYF. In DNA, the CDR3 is TGTGCCAGCAGCTTATTGGGCCAAGAGACCCAGTACTTC.

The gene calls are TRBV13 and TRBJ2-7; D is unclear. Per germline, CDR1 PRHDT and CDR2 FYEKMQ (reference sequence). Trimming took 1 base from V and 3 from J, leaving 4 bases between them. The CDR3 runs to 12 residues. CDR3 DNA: TGTGCCAGCAGCTTAGCCCTCTACGAGCAGTACTTC. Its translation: CASSLALYEQYF.

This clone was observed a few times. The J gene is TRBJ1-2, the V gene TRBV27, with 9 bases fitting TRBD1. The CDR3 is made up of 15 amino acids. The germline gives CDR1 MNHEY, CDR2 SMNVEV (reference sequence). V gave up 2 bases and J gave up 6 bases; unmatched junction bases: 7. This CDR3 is CASSLIPGQGDGYTF. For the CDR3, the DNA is TGTGCCAGCAGTTTAATTCCGGGACAGGGAGATGGCTACACCTTC.

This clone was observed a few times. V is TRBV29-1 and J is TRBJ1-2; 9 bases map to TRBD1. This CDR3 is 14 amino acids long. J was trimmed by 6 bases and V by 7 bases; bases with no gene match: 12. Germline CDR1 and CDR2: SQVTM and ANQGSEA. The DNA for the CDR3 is TGCAGCGCTACAGGACAGGGGTTAGGGAATGGCTACACCTTC. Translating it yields CSATGQGLGNGYTF.

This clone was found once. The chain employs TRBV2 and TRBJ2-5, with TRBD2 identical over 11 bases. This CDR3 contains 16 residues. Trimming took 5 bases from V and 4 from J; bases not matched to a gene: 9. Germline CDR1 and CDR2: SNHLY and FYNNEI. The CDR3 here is CASSSPSGGILETQYF. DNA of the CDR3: TGTGCCAGCAGTTCCCCTAGCGGGGGGATATTAGAGACCCAGTACTTC.

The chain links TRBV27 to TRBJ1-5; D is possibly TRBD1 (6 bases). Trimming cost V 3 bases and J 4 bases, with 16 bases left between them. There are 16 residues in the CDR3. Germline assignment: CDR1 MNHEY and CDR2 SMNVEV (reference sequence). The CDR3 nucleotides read TGTGCCAGCAGTTTCTCGGCAGGGGAGGAAAATCAGCCCCAGCATTTT. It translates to CASSFSAGEENQPQHF.

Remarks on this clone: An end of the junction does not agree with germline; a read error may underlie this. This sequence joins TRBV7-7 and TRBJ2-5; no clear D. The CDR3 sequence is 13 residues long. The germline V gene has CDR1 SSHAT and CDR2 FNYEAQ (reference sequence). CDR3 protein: CASSFYIQETQYF. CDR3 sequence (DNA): TGTGCTAGCAGCTTCTACATCCAAGAGACCCAGTACTTC.

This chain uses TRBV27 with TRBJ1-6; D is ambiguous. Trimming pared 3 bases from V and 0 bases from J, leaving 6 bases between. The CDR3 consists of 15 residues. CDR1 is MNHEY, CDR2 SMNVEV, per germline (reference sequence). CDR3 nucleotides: TGTGCCAGCAGTTTGGTGGGCTCCTATAATTCACCCCTCCACTTT. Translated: CASSLVGSYNSPLHF.

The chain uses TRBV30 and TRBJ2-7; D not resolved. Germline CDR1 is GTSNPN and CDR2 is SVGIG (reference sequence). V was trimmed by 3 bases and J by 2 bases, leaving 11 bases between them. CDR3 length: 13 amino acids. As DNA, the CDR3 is TGTGCCTGGAGCCCCGACGCAGCCTACGAGCAGTACTTC. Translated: CAWSPDAAYEQYF. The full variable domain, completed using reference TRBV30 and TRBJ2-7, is SQTIHQWPATLVQPVGSPLSLECTVEGTSNPNLYWYRQAAGRGLQLLFYSVGIGQISSEVPQNLSASRPQDRQFILSSKKLLLSDSGFYLCAWSPDAAYEQYFGPGTRLTVT.

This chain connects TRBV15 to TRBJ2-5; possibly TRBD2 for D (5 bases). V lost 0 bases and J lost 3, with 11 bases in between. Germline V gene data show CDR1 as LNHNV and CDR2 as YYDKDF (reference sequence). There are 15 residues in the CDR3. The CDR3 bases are TGTGCCACCAGCAGAGATACGGAGAGGGAAGAGACCCAGTACTTC. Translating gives CATSRDTEREETQYF.

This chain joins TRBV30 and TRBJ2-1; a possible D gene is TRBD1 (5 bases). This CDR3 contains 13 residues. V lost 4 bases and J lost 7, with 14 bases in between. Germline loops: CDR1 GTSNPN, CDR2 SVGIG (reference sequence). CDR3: CAWKKGFWNEQFF. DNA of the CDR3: TGTGCCTGGAAAAAGGGGTTCTGGAATGAGCAGTTCTTC.

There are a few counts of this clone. The DNA for the CDR3 is TGCGCCAGCAGCCAAGACGGAGGACCCGGGGTCTACGAGCAGTACTTC. It yields the protein CASSQDGGPGVYEQYF. This chain joins TRBV4-3 and TRBJ2-7; the D gene is possibly TRBD2 (5 bases). The CDR3 is made up of 16 amino acids. The germline gives CDR1 LGHNA, CDR2 YSLEER. The germline V and J ends were trimmed by 0 bases and 3 bases, with 15 bases remaining between them.

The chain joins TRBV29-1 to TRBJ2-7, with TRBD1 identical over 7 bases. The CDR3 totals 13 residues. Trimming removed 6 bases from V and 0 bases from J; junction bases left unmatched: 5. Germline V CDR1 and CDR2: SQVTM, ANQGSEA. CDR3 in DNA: TGCAGCGTCGCAGGGGGTTTCTCCTACGAGCAGTACTTC. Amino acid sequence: CSVAGGFSYEQYF.

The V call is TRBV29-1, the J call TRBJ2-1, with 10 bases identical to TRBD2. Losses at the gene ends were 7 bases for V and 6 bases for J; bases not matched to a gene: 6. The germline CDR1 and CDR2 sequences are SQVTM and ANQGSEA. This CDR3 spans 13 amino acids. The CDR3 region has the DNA TGCAGCGAAACTAGCGGGGTTGGCAATGAGCAGTTCTTC. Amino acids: CSETSGVGNEQFF.

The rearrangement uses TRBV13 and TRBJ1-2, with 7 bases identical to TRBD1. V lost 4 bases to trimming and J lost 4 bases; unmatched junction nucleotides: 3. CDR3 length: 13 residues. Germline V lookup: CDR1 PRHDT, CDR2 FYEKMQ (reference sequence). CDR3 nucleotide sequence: TGTGCCAGCAGCTCGACAGGGTTCTATGGCTACACCTTC. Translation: CASSSTGFYGYTF.

CDR3 sequence reads: CASSLESTGSTEAFF. In DNA form, the CDR3 reads TGTGCCAGCAGCTTGGAATCAACAGGGTCCACTGAAGCTTTCTTT. The genes are TRBV5-6 and TRBJ1-1; possible D gene TRBD1, 6 bases. The CDR3 is 15 amino acids. CDR1 is SGHDT and CDR2 is YYEEEE in the germline V gene. V gave up 0 bases and J gave up 4 bases, with 13 bases separating them.